The T cell receptor beta chain under discussion was sequenced for a study of long-term antiretroviral therapy in people with HIV. Samples were assayed with immunoSEQ v3.0 at survey level. Profiled with immunoSEQ multiplex PCR; TCRdb holds only in-frame clones, not every one. Of tens of thousands of clones in the sample, approximately 85% are singletons; the top ten hold around 7.2%. Sequencing was performed on unsorted PBMCs, taken 1.5 years after starting antiretroviral therapy. The clonotype comes from a man between 25 and 39 years old with HIV.

CDR3 sequence: CASTLYGGAASGGYTF. As DNA, the CDR3 is TGCGCCAGCACCCTCTACGGGGGGGCGGCTAGTGGAGGCTACACCTTC. The chain combines TRBV4-1 with TRBJ1-2; possibly TRBD1 for D (6 bases). The ends were cut back, 7 bases at V and 8 bases at J, with 26 bases in the middle. CDR3 size: 16 residues. Germline CDR1 reads MGHRA; CDR2 reads YSYEKL.